This T cell receptor (beta chain) was identified in a study of cytomegalovirus exposure and HLA in healthy donors. The sample holds a few counts of this clone. Researchers ran the PCR with 60 Vbeta and 13 Jbeta primers. Profiled with immunoSEQ multiplex PCR; TCRdb holds only in-frame clones, not every one. The data show over 100,000 clones, around 78% seen once. The specimen was PBMCs. The sequence came from a female donor in good health and CMV-seropositive.

The CDR3 is CASSDLGQGDSGELFF. The CDR3 DNA is TGTGCCAGCAGCGACCTCGGACAGGGGGATTCCGGGGAGCTGTTTTTT. The chain combines TRBV7-9 with TRBJ2-2; the match to TRBD1 covers 10 bases. There are 16 residues in the CDR3. J lost 6 bases, V lost 5 bases, and 9 bases had no gene match. Germline CDR1 SEHNR, CDR2 FQNEAQ (reference sequence).